This T cell receptor beta chain is from a study of beta chain features in type 1 diabetes (dated by TCRdb to 2016 to 2018). As for the study more broadly: Patients and healthy donors did not differ in mean age, gender distribution, total cell number or subset yield. A total of about 100,000,000 sorted cells were examined across all samples, and RNA yield correlated strongly with the number of cells per subset. The study compared the TCRB repertoires of sorted circulating CD4+ T cell subsets in recently diagnosed type 1 diabetes patients with those in matched healthy donors. Regulatory and stem cell-like memory subsets were isolated from only 8 patients and 8 healthy donors, whereas naive and central memory subsets came from all 30 or so donors.

After removal of 2 bases from V and 7 bases from J, the junction retains 10 bases not matched to a gene. The CDR3 goes from the cysteine to the phenylalanine over 15 residues. The retained sequence is limited to the CDR3, 45 bases, with the frame set at the first base. The germline V gene (reference sequence) supplies CDR1 SEHNR and CDR2 FQNEAQ. The entire amount of isolated RNA was reverse transcribed using the High Capacity cDNA Reverse Transcription Kit, so the sequenced TCRB transcripts were expressed ones. Deep immunoSEQ sequencing was applied to naive, central memory and regulatory T cell samples, giving an average of around 4 million total reads per sample. Sorted cells were lysed in RLT buffer and RNA was extracted with DNase-treated RNeasy Micro or Mini kits, depending on cell number. To prevent cross-contamination, each cell subset was processed individually, whereas patient and healthy donor samples were processed jointly. TCRB sequences were amplified from cDNA with the immunoSEQ multiplex PCR, producing 87-bp fragments spanning the CDR3 region. Sequencing of the amplicons was performed on the Illumina HiSeq platform. In the original analysis: Synthetic template baselines were used to correct PCR bias computationally, reads within Hamming distance 2 were collapsed, and singletons that could not be merged were discarded. Reads were aligned to IMGT to assign V, D and J genes, CDR3 length, and insertions or deletions at six rearrangement sites. Within each subset, clonotype counts were normalized to the number of sorted cells before true diversity and Gini coefficients were calculated with the tcR R package. The overlap coefficient, calculated on TCRB nucleotide sequences, was used to measure repertoire sharing. Out-of-frame TCRB sequences from naive cells were analyzed to stand in for the pre-selection repertoire. The table comes from immuneACCESS by way of TCRdb, which keeps in-frame sequences with V and J called. Part of the clones is missing from these tables; in studies checked, under half for an unresolved V gene and the rest for unknown reasons. V and J calls and clone size are those listed in that table; D and trimming were worked out from the DNA. Within this sample are about 270,000 clones, with roughly 14% of them counted one time only. The top ten clonotypes cover about 0.03% of the sample.

For this clone: This clone's antigen is unknown. The record has no base qualities; no much larger clone is one base away.

A single peripheral blood draw of 95 to 150 mL on average was collected from each donor into heparinised tubes. Using a panel that included CD45RO, CCR7, CD25, CD127, CD95 and CD27, naive, central memory, regulatory and stem cell-like memory CD4+ T cells were sorted on a BD FACSAria II. All sorted populations exceeded 95% purity. PBMCs were isolated immediately by Lymphoprep density gradient centrifugation and stained directly without culture. To minimize batch effects, samples were stained and sorted in pairs, one healthy donor with one patient per experiment. What the authors observed across the whole study: Naive, central memory and regulatory TCRB repertoires appeared more similar among patients than among healthy donors. At VDJ recombination sites, patients with type 1 diabetes made fewer insertions and deleted more nucleotides, a pattern implying thymic rearrangement abnormalities. Because small numbers of individuals were included in the HLA sub-analyses, any influence of HLA type on TCRB rearrangement was left unresolved. Shorter templates might have been favored by PCR, but patient and control samples were amplified and corrected together, so both groups would have been affected equally by any skew. Because cDNA rather than genomic DNA was sequenced, highly expressing activated cells could have been over-represented, although no difference in activation and CD3 levels was found between groups. A moderate but significant shortening of TCRB CDR3 length was observed in type 1 diabetes patients in all four CD4+ subsets.

The sequencing sample was made of naive CD4+ T cells from blood. In light of the paper, this sample's cell subset or site label describes: true naive CD4+ T cells. This receptor chain uses TRBV7-9 and TRBJ2-5, and 7 junctional nucleotides match TRBD2. The TCR sequence derives from a woman aged 35 to 49 in good health. Read as DNA, the sequence is TGTGCCAGCAGCTTATTAAATCCTAGCGGCGGGACCCAGTACTTC. This codes for CASSLLNPSGGTQYF.